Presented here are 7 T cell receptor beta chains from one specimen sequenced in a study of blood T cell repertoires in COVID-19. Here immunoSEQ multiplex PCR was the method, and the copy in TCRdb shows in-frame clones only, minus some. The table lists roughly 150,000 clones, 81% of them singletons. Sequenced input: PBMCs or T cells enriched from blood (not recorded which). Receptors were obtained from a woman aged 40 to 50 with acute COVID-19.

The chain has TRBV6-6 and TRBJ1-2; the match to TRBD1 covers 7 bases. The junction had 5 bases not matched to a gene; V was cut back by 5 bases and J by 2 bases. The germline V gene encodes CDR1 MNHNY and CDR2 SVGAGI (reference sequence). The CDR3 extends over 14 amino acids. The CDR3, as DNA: TGTGCCAGCAGTCCGCCGACAGGGAACTATGGCTACACCTTC. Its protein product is CASSPPTGNYGYTF.

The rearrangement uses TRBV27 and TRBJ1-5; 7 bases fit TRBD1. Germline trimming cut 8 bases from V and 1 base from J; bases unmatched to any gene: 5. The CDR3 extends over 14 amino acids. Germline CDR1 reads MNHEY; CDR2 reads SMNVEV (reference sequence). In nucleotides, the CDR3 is TGTGCCAGCGGTCGGGGACAGAGCAATCAGCCCCAGCATTTT. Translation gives CASGRGQSNQPQHF.

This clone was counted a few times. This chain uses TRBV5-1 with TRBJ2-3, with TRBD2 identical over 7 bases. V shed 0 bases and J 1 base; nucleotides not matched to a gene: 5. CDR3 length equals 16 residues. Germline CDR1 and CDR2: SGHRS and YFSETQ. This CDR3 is CASSLDSGGGTDTQYF. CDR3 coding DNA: TGCGCCAGCAGCTTGGATTCTGGGGGGGGCACAGATACGCAGTATTTT.

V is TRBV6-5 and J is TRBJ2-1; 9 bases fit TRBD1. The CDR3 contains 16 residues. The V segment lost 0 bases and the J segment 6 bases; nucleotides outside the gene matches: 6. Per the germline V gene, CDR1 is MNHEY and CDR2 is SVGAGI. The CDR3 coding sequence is TGTGCCAGCAGTTACTCCGGGACAGGGAGGAGCAATGAGCAGTTCTTC. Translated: CASSYSGTGRSNEQFF.

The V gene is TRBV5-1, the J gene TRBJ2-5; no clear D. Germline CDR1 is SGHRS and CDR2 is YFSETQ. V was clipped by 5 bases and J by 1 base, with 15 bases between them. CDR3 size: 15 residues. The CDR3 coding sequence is TGCGCCAGCAGAGGTGCGGCCTTTTTCCAAGAGACCCAGTACTTC. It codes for CASRGAAFFQETQYF.

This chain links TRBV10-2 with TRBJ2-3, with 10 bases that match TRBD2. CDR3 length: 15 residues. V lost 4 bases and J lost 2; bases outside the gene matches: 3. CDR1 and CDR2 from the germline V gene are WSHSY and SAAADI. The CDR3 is CASSGLAGLTDTQYF. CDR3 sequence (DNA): TGCGCCAGCAGTGGACTAGCGGGTCTCACAGATACGCAGTATTTT.

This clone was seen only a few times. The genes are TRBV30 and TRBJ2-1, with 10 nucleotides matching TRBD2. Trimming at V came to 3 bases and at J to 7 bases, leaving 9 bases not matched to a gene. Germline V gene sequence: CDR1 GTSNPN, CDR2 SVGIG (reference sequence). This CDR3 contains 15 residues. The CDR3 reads CAWSAGLAEGNEQFF. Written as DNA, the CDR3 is TGTGCCTGGAGCGCCGGACTAGCGGAGGGGAATGAGCAGTTCTTC.